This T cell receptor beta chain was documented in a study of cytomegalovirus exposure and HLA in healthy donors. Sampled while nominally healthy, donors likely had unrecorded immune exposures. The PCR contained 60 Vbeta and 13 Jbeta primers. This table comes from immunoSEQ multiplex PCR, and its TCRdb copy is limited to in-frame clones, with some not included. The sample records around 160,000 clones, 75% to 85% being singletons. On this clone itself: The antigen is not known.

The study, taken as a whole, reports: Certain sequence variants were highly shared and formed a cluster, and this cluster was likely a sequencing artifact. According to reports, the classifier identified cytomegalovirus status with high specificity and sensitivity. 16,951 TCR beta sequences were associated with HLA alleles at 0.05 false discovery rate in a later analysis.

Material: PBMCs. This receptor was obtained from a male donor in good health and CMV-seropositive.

CDR3 region: CASSSGLPIQYF. The CDR3 DNA is TGTGCCAGCAGTTCGGGACTCCCTATTCAGTACTTC. The chain has TRBV6-6 and TRBJ2-4; tentative D call: TRBD2 (6 bases). Germline V gene lookup returns CDR1 MNHNY and CDR2 SVGAGI (reference sequence). The CDR3 is made up of 12 amino acids. V was cut by 4 bases and J by 10 bases, with 11 bases left in between.